One T cell receptor beta chain is described in this entry. Its antigen remains unidentified. A much larger clone differs by one base, so this may be a read error. This is likely a read error, given that the CDR3 carries no conserved phenylalanine or tryptophan at its end. V gave up 7 bases and J gave up 8 bases, with 9 bases separating them. The CDR3 is made up of 11 amino acids. In germline, CDR1 is LNHDA, CDR2 SQIVND (reference sequence). The record originates from a study of molecular identifiers for immune sequencing clone quantification. Study details: Naive CD8 cell RNA, from around 20,000 or 100,000 cells, was split five ways in replicates, with four sequenced.

Findings of the study overall: Clones above 20 RNA copies contained over 98% of effector molecules but under 1% of naive ones.

CD8+CD4-CCR7+CD45RA+ sorting gave the naive CD8 T cells. Previously published methods and listed TCR primers were used for the bulk TCR libraries. TCRdb reprocessed the PCR reads with MiXCR, giving one entry per CDR3 protein. The sample carries more than 250,000 distinct CDR3 sequences, roughly a fifth recorded once. The sequence derives from a human donor in good health. Some libraries in this study had Jurkat cell RNA spiked in. This chain joins TRBV19 and TRBJ2-4; D is possibly TRBD2 (6 bases). The source material was naive CD8+ T cells from blood, with Jurkat cell RNA spiked in. Subset meaning: FACS-sorted CD8+CD4-CCR7+CD45RA+ naive T cells. The CDR3 DNA reads TGTGCCAGTATGTGGGGGGACATTCAGTACCTC. It encodes CASMWGDIQYL.